This T cell receptor (beta chain) derives from a study of post-analysis software for immune sequencing data. Turning to the study itself: Secondary progressive, relapsing-remitting and progressive-relapsing multiple sclerosis were among the included disease courses. Study-level points and caveats: There were a few TRBV segments more frequent in patients than controls, and TRBV5-6, TRBV5-1 and TRBV20-1 were among them.

Incorporated into the TCR beta cDNA libraries were unique molecular identifiers, which served to reduce PCR and sequencing biases. MiXCR was run by TCRdb on the PCR reads, yielding one entry per CDR3 protein. The sample holds 740,000 or so distinct CDR3 sequences; under 70% are singletons and the top ten take approximately 4.2%. V dropped 5 bases and J dropped 6 bases, with 17 bases sitting between them. In germline, CDR1 is SGHVS, CDR2 FQNEAQ. The CDR3 has 14 amino acids. As regards this clonotype: What it binds is not known.

This chain connects TRBV7-8 to TRBJ2-7; D is unclear. This TCR derives from a girl aged 10 to 17 with multiple sclerosis. Sequenced material: blood. DNA for the CDR3: TGTGCCAGCAGCCTAGGGCACCTCGTGGGCGAGCAGTACTTC. As protein: CASSLGHLVGEQYF.